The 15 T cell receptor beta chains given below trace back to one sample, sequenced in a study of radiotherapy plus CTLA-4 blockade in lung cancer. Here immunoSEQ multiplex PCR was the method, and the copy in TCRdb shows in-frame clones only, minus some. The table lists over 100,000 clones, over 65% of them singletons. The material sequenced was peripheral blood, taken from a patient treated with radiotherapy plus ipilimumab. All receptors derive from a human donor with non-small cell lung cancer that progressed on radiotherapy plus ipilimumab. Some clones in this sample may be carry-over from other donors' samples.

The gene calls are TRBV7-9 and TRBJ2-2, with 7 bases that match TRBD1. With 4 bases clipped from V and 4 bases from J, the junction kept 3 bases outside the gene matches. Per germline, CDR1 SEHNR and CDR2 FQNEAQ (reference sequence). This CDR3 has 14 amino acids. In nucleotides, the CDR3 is TGTGCCAGCAGCTCTAGGGACAGCACCGGGGAGCTGTTTTTT. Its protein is CASSSRDSTGELFF.

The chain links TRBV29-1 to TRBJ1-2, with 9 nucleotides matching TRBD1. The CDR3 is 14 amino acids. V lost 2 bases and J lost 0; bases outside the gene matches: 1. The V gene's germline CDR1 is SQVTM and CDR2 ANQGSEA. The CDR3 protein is CSVEHRGPNYGYTF. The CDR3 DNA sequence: TGCAGCGTTGAACACAGGGGGCCTAACTATGGCTACACCTTC.

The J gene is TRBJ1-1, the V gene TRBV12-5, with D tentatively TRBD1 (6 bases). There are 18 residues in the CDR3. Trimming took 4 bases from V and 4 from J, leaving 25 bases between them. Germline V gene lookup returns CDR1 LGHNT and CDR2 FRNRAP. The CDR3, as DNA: TGTGCTAGTGGTTCCCCCCGAGGGGGGATCGCGTTGGGCACTGAAGCTTTCTTT. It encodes CASGSPRGGIALGTEAFF.

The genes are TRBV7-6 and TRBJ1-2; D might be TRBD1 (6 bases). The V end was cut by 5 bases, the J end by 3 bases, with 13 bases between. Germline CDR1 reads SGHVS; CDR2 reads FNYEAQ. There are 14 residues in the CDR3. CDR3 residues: CASSTRAGDYGYTF. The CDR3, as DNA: TGTGCCAGCAGCACGAGAGCAGGGGACTATGGCTACACCTTC.

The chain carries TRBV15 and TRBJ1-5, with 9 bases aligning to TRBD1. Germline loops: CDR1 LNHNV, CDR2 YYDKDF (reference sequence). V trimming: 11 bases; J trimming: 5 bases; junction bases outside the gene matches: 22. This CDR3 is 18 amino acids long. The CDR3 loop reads CAHKNPGQGDSDYQPQHF. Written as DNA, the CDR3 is TGTGCCCACAAAAACCCGGGACAGGGAGACTCGGACTATCAGCCCCAGCATTTT.

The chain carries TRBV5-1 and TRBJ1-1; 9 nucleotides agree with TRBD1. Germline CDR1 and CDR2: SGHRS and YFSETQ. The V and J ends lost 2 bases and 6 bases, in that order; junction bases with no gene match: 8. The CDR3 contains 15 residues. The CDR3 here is CASSLGGQGPAEAFF. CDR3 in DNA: TGCGCCAGCAGCTTAGGGGGACAGGGACCGGCTGAAGCTTTCTTT.

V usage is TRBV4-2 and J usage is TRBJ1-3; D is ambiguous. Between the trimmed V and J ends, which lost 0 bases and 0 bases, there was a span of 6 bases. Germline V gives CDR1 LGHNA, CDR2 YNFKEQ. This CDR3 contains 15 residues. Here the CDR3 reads CASSQEQISGNTIYF. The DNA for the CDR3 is TGTGCCAGCAGCCAAGAACAGATCTCTGGAAACACCATATATTTT.

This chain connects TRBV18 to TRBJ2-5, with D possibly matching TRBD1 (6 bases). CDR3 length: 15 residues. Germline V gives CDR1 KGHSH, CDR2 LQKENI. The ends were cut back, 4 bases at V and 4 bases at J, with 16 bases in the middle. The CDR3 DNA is TGTGCCAGCTCACTGAACAGGGATGGGGGAGAGACCCAGTACTTC. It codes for CASSLNRDGGETQYF.

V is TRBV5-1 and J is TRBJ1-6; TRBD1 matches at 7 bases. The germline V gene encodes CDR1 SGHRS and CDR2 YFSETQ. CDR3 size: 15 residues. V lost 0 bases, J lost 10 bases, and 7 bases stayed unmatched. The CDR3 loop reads CASSLAGDRFSPLHF. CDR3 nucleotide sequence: TGCGCCAGCAGCTTGGCGGGGGACAGATTCTCACCCCTCCACTTT.

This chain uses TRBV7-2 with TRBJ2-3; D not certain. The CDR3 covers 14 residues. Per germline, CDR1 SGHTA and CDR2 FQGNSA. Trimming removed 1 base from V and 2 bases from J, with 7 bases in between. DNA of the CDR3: TGTGCCAGCAGCTTAGGGTGGGCCACAGATACGCAGTATTTT. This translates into CASSLGWATDTQYF.

The CDR3 reads CAISEARGTHEQYF. DNA for the CDR3: TGTGCCATCAGTGAGGCTCGGGGAACCCACGAGCAGTACTTC. The chain is built from TRBV10-3 and TRBJ2-7; TRBD2 might be the D (5 bases). CDR1 is ENHRY, CDR2 SYGVKD, per germline. This CDR3 comprises 14 residues. V was pared by 2 bases and J by 5 bases, with 13 bases between.

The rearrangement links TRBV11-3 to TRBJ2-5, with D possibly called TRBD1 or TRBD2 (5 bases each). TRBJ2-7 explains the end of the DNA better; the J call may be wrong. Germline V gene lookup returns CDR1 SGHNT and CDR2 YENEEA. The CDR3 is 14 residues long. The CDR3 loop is CASTLRGADYEQYF. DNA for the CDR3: TGTGCCAGCACCCTAAGAGGGGCGGACTACGAGCAGTACTTC.

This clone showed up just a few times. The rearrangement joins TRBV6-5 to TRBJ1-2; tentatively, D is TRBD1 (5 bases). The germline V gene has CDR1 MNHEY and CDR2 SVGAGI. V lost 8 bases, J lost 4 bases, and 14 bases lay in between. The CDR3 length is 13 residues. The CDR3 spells CASEGRRAYGYTF. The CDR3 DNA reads TGTGCCAGCGAGGGGAGACGGGCCTATGGCTACACCTTC.

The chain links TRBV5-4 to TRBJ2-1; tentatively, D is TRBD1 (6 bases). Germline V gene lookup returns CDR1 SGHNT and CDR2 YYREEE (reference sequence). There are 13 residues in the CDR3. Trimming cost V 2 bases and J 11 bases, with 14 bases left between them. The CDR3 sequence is CASSFGQPEKQFF. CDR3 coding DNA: TGTGCCAGCAGCTTCGGACAGCCGGAAAAGCAGTTCTTC.

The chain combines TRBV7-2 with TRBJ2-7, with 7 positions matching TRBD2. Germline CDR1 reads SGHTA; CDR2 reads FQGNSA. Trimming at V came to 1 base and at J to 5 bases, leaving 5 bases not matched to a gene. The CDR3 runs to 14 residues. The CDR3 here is CASSLDRDYHEQYF. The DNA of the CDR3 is TGTGCCAGCAGCTTAGATCGGGACTACCACGAGCAGTACTTC.